The 15 T cell receptor beta chains in this list originate from one sample, sequenced in a study of beta chain features in type 1 diabetes. General study findings and limits: TCRB CDR3s were moderately but significantly shorter in Type 1 diabetes patients in all four CD4+ subsets.

What these receptors recognize is not known. The investigators reverse transcribed all of the isolated RNA, so they sequenced expressed TCRB transcripts. The assay was immunoSEQ multiplex PCR, and TCRdb's table has in-frame clones only and misses some. Of about 160,000 clones in the sample, 10% were seen once. Sequencing was done on a sample of central memory CD4+ T cells from blood. All receptors derive from a man aged 25-40 years with type 1 diabetes.

This chain uses TRBV15 with TRBJ1-2; 10 nucleotides align to TRBD1. The CDR3 runs to 14 residues. From germline, CDR1 is LNHNV and CDR2 YYDKDF (reference sequence). Germline trimming cut 5 bases from V and 6 bases from J; bases unmatched to any gene: 6. In nucleotides, the CDR3 is TGTGCCACCAGCTGGGGACAGGGGATCGATGGCTACACCTTC. It yields the protein CATSWGQGIDGYTF.

This clone occurred a few times. This chain joins TRBV6-5 and TRBJ2-5; possibly TRBD1 for D (6 bases). Germline V gene data show CDR1 as MNHEY and CDR2 as SVGAGI. The germline V and J ends were trimmed by 5 bases and 5 bases, with 15 bases remaining between them. The length of the CDR3 is 14 residues. The CDR3 spells CASSNRALKETQYF. DNA of the CDR3: TGTGCCAGCAGTAACAGGGCTCTGAAGGAGACCCAGTACTTC.

The rearrangement uses TRBV7-9 and TRBJ2-1; D might be TRBD2 (6 bases). Trimming removed 5 bases at V and 2 bases at J, with 10 bases between. CDR1 SEHNR and CDR2 FQNEAQ come from the germline V gene (reference sequence). The CDR3 extends over 14 amino acids. The CDR3 protein is CASSKGRTYNEQFF. DNA for the CDR3: TGTGCCAGCAGCAAAGGGAGGACCTACAATGAGCAGTTCTTC.

The gene calls are TRBV29-1 and TRBJ1-2, with a possible D match to TRBD1 (6 bases). The V end was cut by 4 bases, the J end by 2 bases, with 20 bases between. CDR1 and CDR2 from the germline V gene are SQVTM and ANQGSEA. This CDR3 is 16 amino acids long. CDR3 region: CSVGRWQGQGNYGYTF. CDR3 coding DNA: TGCAGCGTTGGTCGGTGGCAGGGTCAGGGGAACTATGGCTACACCTTC.

The chain carries TRBV9 and TRBJ2-1; D is possibly TRBD2 (7 bases). V lost 0 bases and J lost 9, with 13 bases in between. Germline V gene lookup returns CDR1 SGDLS and CDR2 YYNGEE. The length of the CDR3 is 14 residues. The CDR3 sequence is CASSVEGGRIEQFF. CDR3 coding DNA: TGTGCCAGCAGCGTAGAGGGGGGGAGAATTGAGCAGTTCTTC.

This clone came up a few times. V and J are TRBV28 and TRBJ2-7; 11 bases are shared with TRBD2. With V trimmed by 8 bases and J by 5 bases, 8 bases remained unmatched. This CDR3 is 14 amino acids long. CDR1 is MDHEN, CDR2 SYDVKM, per germline. CDR3 coding DNA: TGTGCCAGCTCAACTAGCGGGAGTACCAACGAGCAGTACTTC. Amino acids: CASSTSGSTNEQYF.

J is TRBJ2-7 and V is TRBV27; 9 positions match TRBD1. Germline-derived CDR1 and CDR2 are MNHEY and SMNVEV (reference sequence). The CDR3 spans 16 residues. Trimming cost V 6 bases and J 1 base; bases outside gene matches: 10. CDR3 sequence: CASRRTTGTGSYEQYF. The DNA of the CDR3 is TGTGCCAGCAGAAGGACAACCGGGACAGGGTCCTACGAGCAGTACTTC.

In its sample, this clone was seen a few times. The chain has TRBV7-3 and TRBJ2-2, with 9 bases fitting TRBD1. Germline V lookup: CDR1 SGHTA, CDR2 FQGTGA. The CDR3 sequence is 14 residues long. V was pared by 3 bases and J by 6 bases, with 2 bases of the junction left unmatched. Here the CDR3 DNA reads TGTGCCAGCAGCTTTAACAGGGGGCCCGGGGAGCTGTTTTTT. Its protein product is CASSFNRGPGELFF. Full variable domain (remainder filled in from reference TRBV7-3 and TRBJ2-2): GAGVSQTPSNKVTEKGKYVELRCDPISGHTALYWYRQSLGQGPEFLIYFQGTGAADDSGLPNDRFFAVRPEGSVSTLKIQRTERGDSAVYLCASSFNRGPGELFFGEGSRLTVL.

Only a few counts were recorded for this clone. J is TRBJ2-5 and V is TRBV7-2; possible D gene TRBD1, 5 bases. Trimming shortened V by 5 bases and J by 7 bases, and 14 bases separated the two germline ends. Germline-derived CDR1 and CDR2 are SGHTA and FQGNSA. This CDR3 has 13 residues. CDR3 sequence reads: CASSPQSTGTQYF. CDR3 in DNA: TGTGCCAGCAGCCCACAGAGCACAGGGACCCAGTACTTC.

The CDR3, as DNA: TGTGCCAGCAAGTTGAGCAGGGCAACTAATGAAAAACTGTTTTTT. It is translated as CASKLSRATNEKLFF. The chain recombines TRBV27 with TRBJ1-4, with D possibly matching TRBD1 (5 bases). Trimming pared 7 bases from V and 0 bases from J, leaving 12 bases between. Germline V CDR1 and CDR2: MNHEY, SMNVEV (reference sequence). The CDR3 extends over 15 amino acids.

This clone was seen more than once but under ten times. The chain is built from TRBV29-1 and TRBJ1-5; D not certain. V shed 5 bases and J shed 4 bases, with 21 bases lying between them. From germline, CDR1 is SQVTM and CDR2 ANQGSEA. CDR3 size: 16 residues. The CDR3 sequence is CSVRDSFGPTNQPQHF. The DNA for the CDR3 is TGCAGCGTTCGGGATTCATTTGGCCCAACGAATCAGCCCCAGCATTTT.

This clone was recorded a few times. The gene calls are TRBV10-3 and TRBJ2-1, with 12 bases aligning to TRBD2. V was pared by 6 bases and J by 9 bases, with 12 bases of the junction left unmatched. Germline V CDR1 and CDR2: ENHRY, SYGVKD. The CDR3 has 16 amino acids. Here the CDR3 DNA reads TGTGCCATCAGCATGACTAGCGGGAGAGAGGGAGGTGAGCAGTTCTTC. Translating it yields CAISMTSGREGGEQFF.

The chain uses TRBV18 and TRBJ1-1; 8 bases fit TRBD1. With V trimmed by 3 bases and J by 3 bases, 6 bases remained unmatched. CDR3 length equals 15 residues. Germline CDR1 and CDR2: KGHSH and LQKENI. The CDR3 nucleotides read TGTGCCAGCTCACCGAGACAGGGGACCTACACTGAAGCTTTCTTT. Protein product: CASSPRQGTYTEAFF.

This clone showed up just a few times. The sample has other DNA sequences that encode this CDR3 too. This sequence joins TRBV11-2 and TRBJ2-5; D gene unclear. Deletions cut 5 bases from V and 5 bases from J, with 6 bases between. Germline V gene data show CDR1 as SGHAT and CDR2 as FQNNGV. The CDR3 runs to 11 residues. CDR3 in amino acids: CASSPQETQYF. The CDR3 DNA follows: TGTGCCAGCAGCCCACAGGAGACCCAGTACTTC.

This clone was seen only a few times. The chain uses TRBV27 and TRBJ1-1; possible D gene TRBD1, 5 bases. Trimming shortened V by 3 bases and J by 1 base, and 9 bases separated the two germline ends. The CDR3 runs to 14 residues. Germline V gives CDR1 MNHEY, CDR2 SMNVEV (reference sequence). CDR3 residues: CASSFITGNTEAFF. CDR3 in DNA: TGTGCCAGCAGTTTTATCACAGGGAACACTGAAGCTTTCTTT.